This TCR beta chain was obtained from a study of cytomegalovirus exposure and HLA in healthy donors. General study points: Altogether, around 160 TCR beta chains were recorded as cytomegalovirus-associated. Within the 130 or so validation repertoires, first-cohort TCR clusters tended to co-occur, according to a later analysis.

The donors were part of the validation cohort, which consisted of approximately 110 subjects and was separate from the first cohort of hundreds of subjects. Germline V gives CDR1 LNHDA, CDR2 SQIVND (reference sequence). V lost 8 bases and J lost 7, with 15 bases in between. The length of the CDR3 is 14 residues. As for this clone: The antigen is not known.

Assay used: immunoSEQ multiplex PCR; TCRdb lists only in-frame clones, some missing. Of more than 85,000 clones listed, more than 70% are singletons. Specimen: PBMCs. The sequence was collected from a woman aged 18-29 years in good health and CMV-seronegative. This chain links TRBV19 with TRBJ1-6; a weak D match, TRBD1 (5 bases). CDR3 region: CASRTTEINSPLHF. DNA of the CDR3: TGTGCCAGTCGAACGACAGAGATAAATTCACCCCTCCACTTT.